This is a list of T cell receptor beta chains from one sample in a study of blood T cell repertoires in COVID-19. TCRdb's table, derived via immunoSEQ multiplex PCR, lists solely in-frame clones and lacks some. Of some 230,000 clones in the sample, 80% to 85% were seen once. The specimen was peripheral blood. The receptors were sampled from a woman in her sixties with acute or convalescent COVID-19. Each CDR3 is given with its conserved first and last residue. A D gene is named only where the DNA matches it firmly. Size values are once, few and many counts, or a class for expanded clones, and some rows have none.

D	V	size	J	CDR3	DNA
NA	TRBV7-2	NA	TRBJ1-5	CASSFQGFINQPQHF	TGTGCCAGCAGCTTCCAGGGGTTCATCAATCAGCCCCAGCATTTT
NA	TRBV3-1/TRBV3-2	NA	TRBJ2-7	CASSQVTGSPYEQYF	TGTGCCAGCAGCCAAGTCACAGGAAGTCCCTACGAGCAGTACTTC
TRBD1	TRBV9	NA	TRBJ1-6	CASSAETGGDSPLHF	TGTGCCAGCAGCGCTGAAACAGGGGGGGATTCACCCCTCCACTTT
NA	TRBV3-1/TRBV3-2	NA	TRBJ2-1	CASSQASSYNEQFF	TGTGCCAGCAGCCAAGCCAGCTCCTACAATGAGCAGTTCTTC
NA	TRBV28	NA	TRBJ1-5	CASRRQGLGNQPQHF	TGTGCCAGCAGACGCCAGGGATTAGGGAATCAGCCCCAGCATTTT
NA	TRBV12-3/TRBV12-4	NA	TRBJ1-5	CASSLLGAQPQHF	TGTGCCAGCAGTTTGTTGGGGGCTCAGCCCCAGCATTTT
NA	TRBV4-2	NA	TRBJ1-1	CASSQQGGGTEAFF	TGTGCCAGCAGCCAGCAGGGAGGAGGCACTGAAGCTTTCTTT
NA	TRBV12-3/TRBV12-4	NA	TRBJ1-2	CASSDSPYGYTF	TGTGCCAGCAGCGACAGCCCCTATGGCTACACCTTC
TRBD1	TRBV5-1	NA	TRBJ2-7	CASSSGQGFTYEQYF	TGCGCCAGCAGCTCCGGACAGGGGTTTACCTACGAGCAGTACTTC
NA	TRBV15	few	TRBJ1-5	CATSRAGGRGINQPQHF	TGTGCCACCAGCAGAGCCGGCGGCAGGGGCATCAATCAGCCCCAGCATTTT
TRBD1	TRBV6-5	NA	TRBJ2-7	CASSSWDRDVGEQYF	TGTGCCAGCAGTTCCTGGGACAGGGATGTTGGCGAGCAGTACTTC
NA	TRBV15	NA	TRBJ1-5	CATSPGGDQPQHF	TGTGCCACCAGCCCGGGGGGAGATCAGCCCCAGCATTTT
NA	TRBV9	NA	TRBJ2-5	CASSVDGTPLETQYF	TGTGCCAGCAGCGTAGACGGGACACCTCTGGAGACCCAGTACTTC
TRBD2	TRBV7-8	NA	TRBJ2-3	CASSFLLAGKPDTQYF	TGTGCCAGCAGCTTCTTGCTAGCGGGGAAACCAGATACGCAGTATTTT